The present entry profiles one TCR beta chain with its context. This CDR3 is 17 amino acids long. Unmatched junction bases numbered 11, after V lost 0 bases and J lost 7 bases. As handled by the study authors: The authors estimated nucleated cell counts from reference gene primer amplification. Only in-frame clones appear in the TCRdb table, and some are missing; sequencing was by immunoSEQ multiplex PCR. V and J calls and clone size are given by that table; D and trimming were obtained from the DNA. The table records about 250,000 clones, around four fifths of them present only once. This record comes from a study of blood T cell repertoires in COVID-19. Study overall: Samples representing acute and convalescent COVID-19 were sourced from the United States, Italy and Spain. PBMCs, B-cell-depleted T cells, or T cells were the source of the cDNA or gDNA that made up the material.

V is TRBV23-1 and J is TRBJ2-2; 7 nucleotides agree with TRBD2. TRBV23-1 is an ORF, and what it does is uncertain. The receptor was derived from a man older than 75 with acute or convalescent COVID-19. The sample was peripheral blood. The CDR3 bases are TGCGCCAGCAGTCAATCTTCGAGCGGGGTTGAGGTCGGGGAGCTGTTTTTT. It encodes CASSQSSSGVEVGELFF.